Detailed here is one TCR beta chain. This sample is drawn from a study of T-cell memory formation after mild COVID-19. CDR1 DFQATT and CDR2 SNEGSKA come from the germline V gene (reference sequence). The CDR3 runs 17 residues. V lost 1 base, J lost 4 bases, and 7 bases stayed unmatched. cDNA libraries for TCR alpha and TCR beta, carrying sample barcodes and UMIs, came from 5'RACE with constant-segment primers. MiXCR was run by TCRdb on the 5' RACE reads, yielding one entry per CDR3 protein. The repertoire holds around 140,000 distinct CDR3 sequences, 20% to 25% seen once, with roughly 25% in the top ten.

The sequence derives from an adult woman who had mild COVID-19 (a few samples of this study predate the infection). Cell type and time point are not known. Material: PBMCs or a T cell subset sorted from them (not recorded which). J is TRBJ2-1 and V is TRBV20-1; TRBD2 aligns across 13 bases. CDR3 coding DNA: TGCAGTGCTAGAGGTAGACTAGCGGGGGGAACATACAATGAGCAGTTCTTC. Translation: CSARGRLAGGTYNEQFF.